This is a list of T cell receptor beta chains from one sample in a study of graft-versus-host responses after intestinal transplantation. Assay used: immunoSEQ multiplex PCR; TCRdb lists only in-frame clones, some missing. This table holds approximately 28,000 clones, roughly nine tenths found once. Source: PBMCs, taken about 420 days after intestinal transplantation. The receptors stem from a human patient who received an intestinal transplant, so some T cells may come from the graft donor. CDR3s include the opening cysteine and the closing phenylalanine or tryptophan. The D gene is left open where the match is weak. Clone size appears in some rows only: once, few, many, or a class for an expanded clone.

J: TRBJ2-3; V: TRBV30; size: few; D: .; CDR3: CAWSDADTQYF; DNA: TGTGCCTGGAGTGACGCCGATACGCAGTATTTT
J: TRBJ2-7; V: TRBV6-6; size: .; D: .; CDR3: CASSRDGSSYEQYF; DNA: TGTGCCAGCAGTCGGGACGGGAGCTCCTACGAGCAGTACTTC
J: TRBJ2-7; V: TRBV2; size: .; D: TRBD1; CDR3: CASRDFSDRGETYEQYF; DNA: TGTGCCAGCAGGGATTTCTCGGACAGGGGGGAAACCTACGAGCAGTACTTC
J: TRBJ1-2; V: TRBV19; size: .; D: .; CDR3: CASSRRTAGGYTF; DNA: TGTGCCAGTTCGCGCAGGACAGCCGGTGGCTACACCTTC
J: TRBJ2-7; V: TRBV6-1; size: .; D: .; CDR3: CASSTGLIYEQYF; DNA: TGTGCCAGCAGTACAGGGTTGATATACGAGCAGTACTTC
J: TRBJ2-7; V: TRBV4-2; size: .; D: .; CDR3: CASSTTGRGYEQYF; DNA: TGTGCCAGCAGCACCACAGGGAGGGGGTACGAGCAGTACTTC
J: TRBJ1-2; V: TRBV21-1; size: .; D: .; CDR3: CASRSRQGKLYGYTF; DNA: TGTGCCAGCAGGTCCCGACAGGGCAAACTCTATGGCTACACCTTC
J: TRBJ1-3; V: TRBV6-5; size: .; D: TRBD1; CDR3: CASSEGQGGNTIYF; DNA: TGTGCCAGCAGTGAGGGACAGGGTGGAAACACCATATATTTT
J: TRBJ2-7; V: TRBV6-6; size: .; D: .; CDR3: CASSYYRGREQYF; DNA: TGTGCCAGCAGTTACTATAGGGGACGGGAGCAGTACTTC
J: TRBJ2-7; V: TRBV6-1; size: .; D: TRBD1; CDR3: CASSKALQGAYEQYF; DNA: TGTGCCAGCAGTAAAGCTCTTCAGGGGGCCTACGAGCAGTACTTC
J: TRBJ1-2; V: TRBV28; size: .; D: .; CDR3: CASSDLGFYGYTF; DNA: TGTGCCAGCAGCGACTTAGGGTTTTACGGCTACACCTTC
J: TRBJ2-3; V: TRBV11-2; size: once; D: .; CDR3: CASSLDPLGDTDTQYF; DNA: TGTGCCAGCAGCTTAGATCCTCTCGGCGACACAGATACGCAGTATTTT
J: TRBJ2-7; V: TRBV10-3; size: .; D: .; CDR3: CATSGTDSYEQYF; DNA: TGTGCCACCTCCGGGACGGACTCCTACGAGCAGTACTTC
J: TRBJ2-6; V: TRBV4-1; size: .; D: .; CDR3: CASSQGLFPFSGANVLTF; DNA: TGCGCCAGCAGCCAGGGACTGTTCCCCTTCTCTGGGGCCAACGTCCTGACTTTC
J: TRBJ1-1; V: TRBV5-1; size: .; D: TRBD1; CDR3: CASSWGQAGTEAFF; DNA: TGCGCCAGCAGCTGGGGACAGGCGGGCACTGAAGCTTTCTTT
J: TRBJ1-2; V: TRBV19; size: .; D: .; CDR3: CASSPTGGSDYGYTF; DNA: TGTGCCAGTAGTCCAACCGGCGGGAGTGACTATGGCTACACCTTC
J: TRBJ1-4; V: TRBV30; size: once; D: .; CDR3: CAWSGGQRNEKLFF; DNA: TGTGCCTGGAGTGGCGGACAGCGTAATGAAAAACTGTTTTTT
J: TRBJ1-1; V: TRBV7-2; size: .; D: TRBD1; CDR3: CASSAYRGIMNTEAFF; DNA: TGTGCCAGCAGCGCGTACAGGGGGATAATGAACACTGAAGCTTTCTTT
J: TRBJ1-2; V: TRBV6-5; size: .; D: .; CDR3: CASTDHKFLNGYTF; DNA: TGTGCCAGCACAGACCACAAATTCCTAAATGGCTACACCTTC
J: TRBJ1-3; V: TRBV28; size: .; D: .; CDR3: CASSRTVSGNTIYF; DNA: TGTGCCAGCAGTCGGACTGTTTCTGGAAACACCATATATTTT
J: TRBJ2-6; V: TRBV7-2; size: .; D: .; CDR3: CASTLGGGRKRANVLTF; DNA: TGTGCCAGCACCCTAGGGGGGGGGCGGAAGAGGGCCAACGTCCTGACTTTC
J: TRBJ2-2; V: TRBV5-4; size: .; D: .; CDR3: CASSFARGGSGELFF; DNA: TGTGCCAGCAGCTTTGCGCGGGGCGGATCCGGGGAGCTGTTTTTT
J: TRBJ2-2; V: TRBV5-1; size: .; D: TRBD2; CDR3: CASSMTSSGRPGELFF; DNA: TGCGCCAGCAGCATGACCTCTAGCGGGAGGCCCGGGGAGCTGTTTTTT
J: TRBJ1-4; V: TRBV18; size: .; D: .; CDR3: CASSKEKQGSTNEKLFF; DNA: TGTGCCAGCTCAAAAGAAAAACAGGGATCAACTAATGAAAAACTGTTTTTT
J: TRBJ2-5; V: TRBV19; size: .; D: TRBD2; CDR3: CASSKTSGGAGQETQYF; DNA: TGTGCCAGTAGTAAGACTAGCGGGGGGGCCGGCCAAGAGACCCAGTACTTC
J: TRBJ1-5; V: TRBV30; size: .; D: TRBD1; CDR3: CAASDRGSNQPQHF; DNA: TGTGCCGCGAGCGACAGGGGCTCCAATCAGCCCCAGCATTTT
J: TRBJ2-5; V: TRBV30; size: .; D: TRBD1; CDR3: CAWGTGAETQYF; DNA: TGTGCCTGGGGGACAGGGGCCGAGACCCAGTACTTC
J: TRBJ2-7; V: TRBV14; size: .; D: TRBD2; CDR3: CASSQALAGRYEQYF; DNA: TGTGCCAGCAGCCAAGCTCTAGCGGGTCGCTACGAGCAGTACTTC
J: TRBJ1-6; V: TRBV11-2; size: .; D: .; CDR3: CASSHLRGSNSPLHF; DNA: TGTGCCAGCAGCCACTTGCGGGGTTCCAATTCACCCCTCCACTTT
J: TRBJ1-5; V: TRBV7-9; size: once; D: .; CDR3: CASSLSLGAEDNQPQHF; DNA: TGTGCCAGCAGCTTATCTCTGGGGGCGGAAGACAATCAGCCCCAGCATTTT
J: TRBJ2-6; V: TRBV5-1; size: .; D: .; CDR3: CASTRGGAATSGANVLTF; DNA: TGCGCCAGCACCAGGGGGGGTGCAGCAACCTCTGGGGCCAACGTCCTGACTTTC
J: TRBJ2-7; V: TRBV28; size: .; D: .; CDR3: CASTPTGLNEQYF; DNA: TGTGCCAGCACCCCTACAGGGTTGAACGAGCAGTACTTC
J: TRBJ2-3; V: TRBV5-6; size: .; D: .; CDR3: CASSDLVVAGPRDTQYF; DNA: TGTGCCAGCAGCGATTTAGTCGTGGCAGGGCCACGGGATACGCAGTATTTT
J: TRBJ2-5; V: TRBV4-1; size: .; D: .; CDR3: CASSLGPQETQYF; DNA: TGCGCCAGCAGCCTGGGACCTCAAGAGACCCAGTACTTC